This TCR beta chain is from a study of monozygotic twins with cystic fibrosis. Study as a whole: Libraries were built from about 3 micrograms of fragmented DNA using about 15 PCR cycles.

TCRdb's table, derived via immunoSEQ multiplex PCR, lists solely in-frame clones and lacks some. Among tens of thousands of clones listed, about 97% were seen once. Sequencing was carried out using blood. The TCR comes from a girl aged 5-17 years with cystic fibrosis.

CDR3 DNA sequence: TGCAGCGTTGAAGAGGGATACACAGATACGCAGTATTTT. Protein sequence: CSVEEGYTDTQYF. The V call is TRBV29-1, the J call TRBJ2-3; no definite D call. CDR1 and CDR2 from the germline V gene are SQVTM and ANQGSEA. Trimming left V 0 bases short and J 2 bases short, with 6 bases between. The CDR3 loop spans 13 amino acids.